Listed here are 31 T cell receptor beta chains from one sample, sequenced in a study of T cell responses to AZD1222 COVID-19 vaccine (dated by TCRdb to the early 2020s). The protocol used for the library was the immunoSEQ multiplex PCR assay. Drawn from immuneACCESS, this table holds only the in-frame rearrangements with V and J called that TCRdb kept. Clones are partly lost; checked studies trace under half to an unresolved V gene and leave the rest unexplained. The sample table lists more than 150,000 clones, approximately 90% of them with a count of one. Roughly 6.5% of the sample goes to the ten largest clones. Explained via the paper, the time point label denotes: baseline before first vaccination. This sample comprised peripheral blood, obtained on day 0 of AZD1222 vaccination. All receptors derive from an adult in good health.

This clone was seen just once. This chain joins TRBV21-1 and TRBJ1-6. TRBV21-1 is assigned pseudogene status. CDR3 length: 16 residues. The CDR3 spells CASSKGLGAKGSPLHF. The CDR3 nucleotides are TGTGCCAGCAGCAAAGGACTCGGTGCAAAGGGTTCACCCCTCCACTTT.

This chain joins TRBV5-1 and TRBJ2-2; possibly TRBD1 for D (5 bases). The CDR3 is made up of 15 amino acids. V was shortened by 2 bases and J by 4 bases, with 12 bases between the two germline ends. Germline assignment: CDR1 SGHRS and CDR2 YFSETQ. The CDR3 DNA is TGCGCCAGCAGCTTTCTGGACATCCTCACCGGGGAGCTGTTTTTT. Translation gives CASSFLDILTGELFF.

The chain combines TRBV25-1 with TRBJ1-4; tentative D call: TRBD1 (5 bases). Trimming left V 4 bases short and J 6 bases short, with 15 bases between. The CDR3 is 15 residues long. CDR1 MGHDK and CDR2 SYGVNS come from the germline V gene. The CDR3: CASSAYGTGDEKLFF. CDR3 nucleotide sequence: TGTGCCAGCAGTGCCTACGGGACCGGGGATGAAAAACTGTTTTTT.

DNA of the CDR3: TGTGCCAGCAGCCTCGACAGGAACACTGAAGCTTTCTTT. This sequence encodes CASSLDRNTEAFF. The V and J genes are TRBV11-2 and TRBJ1-1, with TRBD1 as a possible D gene (5 bases). Germline-derived CDR1 and CDR2 are SGHAT and FQNNGV. V lost 5 bases and J lost 1, with 8 bases in between. The CDR3 sequence is 13 residues long. Based on the CDR3 plus reference TRBV11-2 and TRBJ1-1, the full variable domain is EAGVAQSPRYKIIEKRQSVAFWCNPISGHATLYWYQQILGQGPKLLIQFQNNGVVDDSQLPKDRFSAERLKGVDSTLKIQPAKLEDSAVYLCASSLDRNTEAFFGQGTRLTVV.

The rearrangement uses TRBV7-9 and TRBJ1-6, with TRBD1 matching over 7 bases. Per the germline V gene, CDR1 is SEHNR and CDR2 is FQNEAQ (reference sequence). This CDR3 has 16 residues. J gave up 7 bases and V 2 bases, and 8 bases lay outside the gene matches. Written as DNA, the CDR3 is TGTGCCAGCAGCTTAAGGGCAGGGGGACGAAATTCACCCCTCCACTTT. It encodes CASSLRAGGRNSPLHF. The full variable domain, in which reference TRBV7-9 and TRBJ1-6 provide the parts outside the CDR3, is DTGVSQNPRHKITKRGQNVTFRCDPISEHNRLYWYRQTLGQGPEFLTYFQNEAQLEKSRLLSDRFSAERPKGSFSTLEIQRTEQGDSAMYLCASSLRAGGRNSPLHFGNGTRLTVT.

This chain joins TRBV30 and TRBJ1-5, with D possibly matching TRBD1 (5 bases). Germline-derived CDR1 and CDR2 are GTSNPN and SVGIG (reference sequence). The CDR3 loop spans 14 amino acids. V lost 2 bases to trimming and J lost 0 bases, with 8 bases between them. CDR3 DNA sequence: TGTGCCTGGAGTCCGACAGTTAGCAATCAGCCCCAGCATTTT. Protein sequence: CAWSPTVSNQPQHF.

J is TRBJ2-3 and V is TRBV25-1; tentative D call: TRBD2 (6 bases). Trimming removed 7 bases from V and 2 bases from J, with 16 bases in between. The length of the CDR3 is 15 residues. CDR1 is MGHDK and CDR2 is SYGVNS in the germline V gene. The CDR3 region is CASTPAGRYTDTQYF. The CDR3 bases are TGTGCCAGCACCCCCGCCGGGAGATACACAGATACGCAGTATTTT.

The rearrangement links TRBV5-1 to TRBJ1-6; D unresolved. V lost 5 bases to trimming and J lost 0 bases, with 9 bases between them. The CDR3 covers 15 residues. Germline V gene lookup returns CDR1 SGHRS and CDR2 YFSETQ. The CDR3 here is CASSEGSSYNSPLHF. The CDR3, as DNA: TGCGCCAGCAGTGAGGGAAGCTCCTATAATTCACCCCTCCACTTT. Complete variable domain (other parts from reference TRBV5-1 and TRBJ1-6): KAGVTQTPRYLIKTRGQQVTLSCSPISGHRSVSWYQQTPGQGLQFLFEYFSETQRNKGNFPGRFSGRQFSNSRSEMNVSTLELGDSALYLCASSEGSSYNSPLHFGNGTRLTVT.

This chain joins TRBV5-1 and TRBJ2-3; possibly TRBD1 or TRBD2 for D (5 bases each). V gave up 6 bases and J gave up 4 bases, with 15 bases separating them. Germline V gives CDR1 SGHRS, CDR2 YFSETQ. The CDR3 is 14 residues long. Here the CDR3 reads CASTRGQGPDTQYF. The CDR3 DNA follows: TGCGCCAGCACAAGGGGCCAGGGACCAGATACGCAGTATTTT.

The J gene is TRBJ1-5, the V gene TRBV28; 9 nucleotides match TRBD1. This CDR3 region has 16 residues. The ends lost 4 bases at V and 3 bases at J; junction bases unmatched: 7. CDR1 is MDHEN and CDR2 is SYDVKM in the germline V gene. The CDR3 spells CASSSYTGGPNQPQHF. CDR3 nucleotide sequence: TGTGCCAGCAGTTCCTACACAGGGGGCCCCAATCAGCCCCAGCATTTT.

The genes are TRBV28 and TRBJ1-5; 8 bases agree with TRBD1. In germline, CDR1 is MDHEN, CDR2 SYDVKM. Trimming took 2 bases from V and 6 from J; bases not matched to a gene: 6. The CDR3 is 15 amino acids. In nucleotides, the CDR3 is TGTGCCAGCAGTTTAGTTCCAGGGGGCAGTCAGCCCCAGCATTTT. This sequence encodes CASSLVPGGSQPQHF.

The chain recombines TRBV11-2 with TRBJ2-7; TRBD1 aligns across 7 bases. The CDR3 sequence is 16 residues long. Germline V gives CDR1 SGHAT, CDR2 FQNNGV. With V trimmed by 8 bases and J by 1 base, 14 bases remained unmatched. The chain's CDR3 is CASEPTGAGVSYEQYF. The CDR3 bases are TGTGCCAGCGAACCCACAGGGGCGGGTGTGTCCTACGAGCAGTACTTC. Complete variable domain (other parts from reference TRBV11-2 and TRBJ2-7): EAGVAQSPRYKIIEKRQSVAFWCNPISGHATLYWYQQILGQGPKLLIQFQNNGVVDDSQLPKDRFSAERLKGVDSTLKIQPAKLEDSAVYLCASEPTGAGVSYEQYFGPGTRLTVT.

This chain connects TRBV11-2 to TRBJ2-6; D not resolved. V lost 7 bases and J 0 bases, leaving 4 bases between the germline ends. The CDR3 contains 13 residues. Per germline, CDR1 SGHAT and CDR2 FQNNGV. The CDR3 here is CASTLSGANVLTF. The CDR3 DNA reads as TGTGCCAGCACGCTCTCTGGGGCCAACGTCCTGACTTTC.

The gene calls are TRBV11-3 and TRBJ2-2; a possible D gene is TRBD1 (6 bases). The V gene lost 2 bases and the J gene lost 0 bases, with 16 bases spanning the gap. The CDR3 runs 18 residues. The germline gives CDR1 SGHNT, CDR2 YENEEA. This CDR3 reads CASSLTLLGAPNTGELFF. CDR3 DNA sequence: TGTGCCAGCAGCTTAACGTTGCTGGGGGCTCCGAACACCGGGGAGCTGTTTTTT. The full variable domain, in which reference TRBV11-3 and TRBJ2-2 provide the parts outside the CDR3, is EAGVVQSPRYKIIEKKQPVAFWCNPISGHNTLYWYLQNLGQGPELLIRYENEEAVDDSQLPKDRFSAERLKGVDSTLKIQPAELGDSAVYLCASSLTLLGAPNTGELFFGEGSRLTVL.

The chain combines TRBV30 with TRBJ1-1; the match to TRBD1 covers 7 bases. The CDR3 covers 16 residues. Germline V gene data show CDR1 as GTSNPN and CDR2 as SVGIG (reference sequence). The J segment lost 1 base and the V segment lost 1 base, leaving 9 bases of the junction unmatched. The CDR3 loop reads CAWSANRGGANTEAFF. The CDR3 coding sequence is TGTGCCTGGAGTGCCAACAGGGGAGGAGCGAACACTGAAGCTTTCTTT.

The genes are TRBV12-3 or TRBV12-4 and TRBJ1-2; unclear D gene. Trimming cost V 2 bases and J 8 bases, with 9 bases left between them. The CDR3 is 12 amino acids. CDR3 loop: CASSLSLPGYTF. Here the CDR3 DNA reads TGTGCCAGCAGTTTATCCCTACCAGGCTACACCTTC.

CDR3 bases: TGTGCCAGCAGCCCCAGGAGGGAGGGTCGGTACGAGCAGTACTTC. Translated, it gives CASSPRREGRYEQYF. The rearrangement uses TRBV7-2 and TRBJ2-7; 7 bases are a match to TRBD2. In germline, CDR1 is SGHTA, CDR2 FQGNSA. This CDR3 has 15 residues. Losses at the gene ends were 5 bases for V and 4 bases for J; bases not matched to a gene: 11. Combining the CDR3 with reference TRBV7-2 and TRBJ2-7 gives the whole variable domain GAGVSQSPSNKVTEKGKDVELRCDPISGHTALYWYRQSLGQGLEFLIYFQGNSAPDKSGLPSDRFSAERTGGSVSTLTIQRTQQEDSAVYLCASSPRREGRYEQYFGPGTRLTVT.

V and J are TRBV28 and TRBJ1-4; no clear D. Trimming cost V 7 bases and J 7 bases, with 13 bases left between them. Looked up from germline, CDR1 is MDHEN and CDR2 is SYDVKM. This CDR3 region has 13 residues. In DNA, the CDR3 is TGTGCCAGCACTCGAGGGTCAGGTGAAAAACTGTTTTTT. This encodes CASTRGSGEKLFF.

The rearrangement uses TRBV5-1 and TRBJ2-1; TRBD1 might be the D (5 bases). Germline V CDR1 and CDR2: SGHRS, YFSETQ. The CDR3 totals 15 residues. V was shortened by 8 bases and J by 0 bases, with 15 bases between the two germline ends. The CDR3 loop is CASRQGVNSYNEQFF. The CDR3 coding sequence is TGCGCCAGTCGGCAAGGGGTCAACTCCTACAATGAGCAGTTCTTC.

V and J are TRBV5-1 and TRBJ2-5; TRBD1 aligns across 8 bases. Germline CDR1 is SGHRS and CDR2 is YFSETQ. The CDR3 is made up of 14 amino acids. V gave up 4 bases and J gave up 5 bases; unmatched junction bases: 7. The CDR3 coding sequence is TGCGCCAGCAGCCGTGGACAGGGTGGGGAGACCCAGTACTTC. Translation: CASSRGQGGETQYF.

The CDR3 is CASTEKDRGGYTF. As DNA, the CDR3 is TGTGCCAGCACCGAGAAAGACAGGGGTGGCTACACCTTC. The V call is TRBV6-5, the J call TRBJ1-2, with TRBD1 identical over 8 bases. The germline gives CDR1 MNHEY, CDR2 SVGAGI. The CDR3 is made up of 13 amino acids. Trimming cost V 7 bases and J 7 bases; bases outside gene matches: 8.

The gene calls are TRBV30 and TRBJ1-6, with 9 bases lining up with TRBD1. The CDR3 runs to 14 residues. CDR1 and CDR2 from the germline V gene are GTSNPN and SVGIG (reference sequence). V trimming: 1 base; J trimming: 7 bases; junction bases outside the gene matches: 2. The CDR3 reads CAWSAGQGNSPLHF. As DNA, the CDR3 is TGTGCCTGGAGTGCGGGACAGGGAAATTCACCCCTCCACTTT.

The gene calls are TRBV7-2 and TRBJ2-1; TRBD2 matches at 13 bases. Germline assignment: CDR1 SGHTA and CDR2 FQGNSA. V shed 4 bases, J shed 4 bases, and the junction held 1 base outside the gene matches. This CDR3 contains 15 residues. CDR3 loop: CASSSLAGGYNEQFF. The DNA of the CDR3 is TGTGCCAGCAGCTCACTAGCGGGAGGGTACAATGAGCAGTTCTTC. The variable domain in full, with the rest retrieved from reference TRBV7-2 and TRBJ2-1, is GAGVSQSPSNKVTEKGKDVELRCDPISGHTALYWYRQSLGQGLEFLIYFQGNSAPDKSGLPSDRFSAERTGGSVSTLTIQRTQQEDSAVYLCASSSLAGGYNEQFFGPGTRLTVL.

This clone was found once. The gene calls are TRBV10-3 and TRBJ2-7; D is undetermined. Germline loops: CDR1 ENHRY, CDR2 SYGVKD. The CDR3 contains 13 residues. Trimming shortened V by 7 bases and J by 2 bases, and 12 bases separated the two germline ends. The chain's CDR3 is CAIKKDNPYEQYF. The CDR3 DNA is TGTGCCATCAAAAAAGACAACCCCTACGAGCAGTACTTC.

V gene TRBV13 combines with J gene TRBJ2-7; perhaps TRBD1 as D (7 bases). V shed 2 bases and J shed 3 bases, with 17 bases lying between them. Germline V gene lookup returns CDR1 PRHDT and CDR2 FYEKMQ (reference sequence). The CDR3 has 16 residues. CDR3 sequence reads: CASSLRGGPRGYEQYF. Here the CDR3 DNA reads TGTGCCAGCAGCTTACGAGGGGGCCCGCGGGGCTACGAGCAGTACTTC.

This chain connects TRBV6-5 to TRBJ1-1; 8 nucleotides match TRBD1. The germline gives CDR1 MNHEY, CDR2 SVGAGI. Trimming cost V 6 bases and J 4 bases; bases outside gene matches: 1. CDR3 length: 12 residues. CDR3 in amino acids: CASRTGGTEAFF. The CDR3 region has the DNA TGTGCCAGCAGAACAGGGGGCACTGAAGCTTTCTTT.

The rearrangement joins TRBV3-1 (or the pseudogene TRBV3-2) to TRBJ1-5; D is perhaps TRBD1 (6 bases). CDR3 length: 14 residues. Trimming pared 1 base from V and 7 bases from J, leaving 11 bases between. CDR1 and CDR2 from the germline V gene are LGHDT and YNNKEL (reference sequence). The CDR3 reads CASSQAPGHQPQHF. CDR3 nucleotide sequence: TGTGCCAGCAGCCAAGCCCCGGGACACCAGCCCCAGCATTTT.

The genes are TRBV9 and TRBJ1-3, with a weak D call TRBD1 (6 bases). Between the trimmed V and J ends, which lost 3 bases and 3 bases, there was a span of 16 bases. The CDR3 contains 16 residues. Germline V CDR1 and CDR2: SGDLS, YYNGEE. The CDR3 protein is CASSGTAGLGGNTIYF. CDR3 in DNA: TGTGCCAGCAGCGGGACAGCCGGGCTAGGTGGAAACACCATATATTTT.

The CDR3 here is CASSHRDPPSNYGYTF. CDR3 DNA sequence: TGTGCCAGCAGTCACCGGGACCCACCCTCTAACTATGGCTACACCTTC. The chain couples TRBV6-4 to TRBJ1-2; a weak D match, TRBD1 (5 bases). V was clipped by 5 bases and J by 0 bases, with 16 bases between them. The CDR3 has 16 amino acids. Germline values: CDR1 MRHNA, CDR2 SNTAGT.

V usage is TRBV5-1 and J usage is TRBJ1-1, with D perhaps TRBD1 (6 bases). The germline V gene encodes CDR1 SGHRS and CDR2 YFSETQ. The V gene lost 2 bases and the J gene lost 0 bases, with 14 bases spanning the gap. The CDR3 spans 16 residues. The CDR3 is CASSFQGTPMNTEAFF. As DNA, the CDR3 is TGCGCCAGCAGCTTTCAGGGGACTCCTATGAACACTGAAGCTTTCTTT. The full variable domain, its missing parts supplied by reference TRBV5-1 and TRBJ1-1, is KAGVTQTPRYLIKTRGQQVTLSCSPISGHRSVSWYQQTPGQGLQFLFEYFSETQRNKGNFPGRFSGRQFSNSRSEMNVSTLELGDSALYLCASSFQGTPMNTEAFFGQGTRLTVV.

The CDR3 DNA reads as TGTGCCGGACGACAACAGGGGGCGCAGGGGCAGTTCTTC. Protein sequence: CAGRQQGAQGQFF. The J gene is TRBJ2-1, the V gene TRBV28, with TRBD1 matching over 9 bases. The CDR3 runs 13 residues. Germline assignment: CDR1 MDHEN and CDR2 SYDVKM. J was trimmed by 12 bases and V by 11 bases; bases with no gene match: 14. The full variable domain, in which reference TRBV28 and TRBJ2-1 provide the parts outside the CDR3, is DVKVTQSSRYLVKRTGEKVFLECVQDMDHENMFWYRQDPGLGLRLIYFSYDVKMKEKGDIPEGYSVSREKKERFSLILESASTNQTSMYLCAGRQQGAQGQFFGPGTRLTVL.